What follows are 3 T cell receptor beta chains derived from one specimen sequenced in a study of T cells after yellow fever vaccination. TCRdb called the 5' RACE reads again in MiXCR, with one record for every CDR3 protein. The repertoire holds under 250,000 distinct CDR3 sequences, with approximately 3.2% as singletons. The source material was CD4+ T cells sorted from PBMCs, sampled 10 days after the yellow fever booster vaccination. The receptors stem from a man aged 18 to 30 who received the YFV17D yellow fever vaccine.

This clonotype was recorded many times. This chain connects TRBV12-5 to TRBJ2-1, with D perhaps matching TRBD2 (6 bases). CDR3 length: 17 residues. Germline CDR1 reads LGHNT; CDR2 reads FRNRAP. V was clipped by 6 bases and J by 3 bases, with 21 bases between them. CDR3 residues: CASGSPTPGTLYNEQFF. The CDR3 nucleotides read TGTGCTAGTGGCAGCCCTACCCCGGGGACTCTCTACAATGAGCAGTTCTTC.

A few counts support this clonotype. The chain recombines TRBV20-1 with TRBJ1-6, with 7 bases fitting TRBD1. Germline V gives CDR1 DFQATT, CDR2 SNEGSKA (reference sequence). V lost 1 base, J lost 10 bases, and 10 bases stayed unmatched. CDR3 length: 15 residues. The CDR3 bases are TGCAGTGCTAGAGCGACAGGGAGGAGGGAATCACCCCTCCACTTT. Protein sequence: CSARATGRRESPLHF.

This clonotype was seen a handful of times. The rearrangement joins TRBV5-1 to TRBJ1-2; D gene unclear. CDR3 size: 13 residues. Germline lookup yields CDR1 SGHRS and CDR2 YFSETQ. The V gene lost 3 bases and the J gene lost 4 bases, with 10 bases spanning the gap. CDR3 residues: CASSSDGLYGYTF. The CDR3 DNA reads as TGCGCCAGCAGCTCGGACGGACTCTATGGCTACACCTTC.